This TCR beta chain derives from a study of blood T cell repertoires in COVID-19. This CDR3 contains 16 residues. V was shortened by 0 bases and J by 4 bases, with 13 bases between the two germline ends. Germline-derived CDR1 and CDR2 are SGHRS and YFSETQ. Libraries were prepared by immunoSEQ multiplex PCR; TCRdb keeps only in-frame clonotypes and omits some of them. The sample yields some 300,000 clones, roughly 90% seen once. The material sequenced was PBMCs or T cells enriched from blood (not recorded which). This receptor was taken from a woman in her 40s who had recovered from COVID-19. The genes are TRBV5-1 and TRBJ2-2; D perhaps matches TRBD2 (5 bases). CDR3 sequence (DNA): TGCGCCAGCAGCTTGGAAGGAGGCCGCGCCACCGGGGAGCTGTTTTTT. It translates to CASSLEGGRATGELFF. Complete variable domain (other parts from reference TRBV5-1 and TRBJ2-2): KAGVTQTPRYLIKTRGQQVTLSCSPISGHRSVSWYQQTPGQGLQFLFEYFSETQRNKGNFPGRFSGRQFSNSRSEMNVSTLELGDSALYLCASSLEGGRATGELFFGEGSRLTVL.